This entry features one TCR beta chain sequence. This clonotype has ten or more counts. Its antigen is still unknown. Per-base qualities were not stored, and no clone one base away is much larger. To purify naive CD4+ T cells, the Miltenyi Naive CD4+ T Cell Isolation kit was used, and CD25 microbeads served to deplete Tregs. Tregs, naive and memory CD4+ T cells from tumor, blood and ipsilateral draining lymph nodes of 5 or 6 breast cancer patients underwent full-length TCR alpha and beta sequencing. Mononuclear cells from lymph nodes or around 50 ml of peripheral blood were isolated by Ficoll density gradient centrifugation. A purity exceeding 90% was confirmed by FACS for the sorted cell populations. The CDR3 runs 17 amino acids, cysteine and phenylalanine included. Kept here is only the CDR3 DNA, which spans 51 bases and is read in frame from base 1. At the junction V is shortened by 0 bases and J by 1 base, with 19 bases in between. The CDR1 and CDR2 encoded by the germline V gene (reference sequence) are DFQATT and SNEGSKA.

Amplification of full-length TCR variable regions was done by 5' RACE PCR using constant-region reverse primers, and this step was followed by semi-nested PCR with Nested Universal Primer A. Using the ReliaPrep RNA Cell Miniprep System, total RNA was extracted, and the SMARTer RACE 5'/3' Kit was then used to reverse transcribe the RNA into 5'RACE-ready cDNA. Multiplex adaptors were used to barcode the full-length TCR alpha and beta libraries, which were then sequenced on an Illumina MiSeq. The paper's data handling went like this. Sequencing data were pooled across the five patients for each of nine subset-tissue groups and compared by unsupervised clustering of TCR gene usage. The Morisita-Horn index was used to calculate repertoire similarity, with shared sequences weighted according to their contribution to each repertoire. TCRdb applied fastp at Q25 and MiXCR to the public reads, then kept only in-frame beta chains. CDR3 protein sequences are deduplicated, and each keeps its most common genes and DNA. The V and J calls come from TCRdb's annotation, not from the publication. A total of 10,000 to 15,000 distinct CDR3 sequences appear in this sample, about 22% of them only once. The ten largest clones add up to roughly 3.2% of the sample.

This entry is derived from a study (dated by TCRdb to between 2015 and 2017). Some background on the complete study: The study set out to test whether tumor-infiltrating Tregs in breast cancer get recruited from blood Tregs or are instead converted in situ from other CD4+ T cell subsets. General conclusions and limits of the study: The greatest overlap of tumor-infiltrating Treg TCR alpha and beta sequences was observed with tumor naive CD4+ T cells, followed by blood naive CD4+ T cells. Tumor memory CD4+ T cell TCR gene usage clustered with blood and lymph node memory CD4+ cells and lymph node naive CD4+ cells. Rather than covering whole repertoires, validation in the larger cohort was restricted to a single TCR beta V-J rearrangement.

The TCR originated in a female donor with breast cancer. Source material: naive CD4+ T cells sorted from blood. The cell subset or site tag for this specimen amounts to: naive CD4+ T cells, CD4+CD45RA+CD25-. The rearrangement combines TRBV20-1 with TRBJ2-7; a tentative D match to TRBD1 spans 6 bases. The CDR3 is CSARESGGALWSYEQYF. Read as DNA, the sequence is TGCAGTGCTAGAGAGTCTGGGGGCGCTTTATGGTCCTACGAGCAGTACTTC.